This T cell receptor (beta chain) was captured in a study of T cells after yellow fever vaccination. Overall study results and limits: A secondary response was less intense yet reached its peak sooner, at day 5 versus 15. Subsequent to the booster, the majority of primary-vaccination clones reappeared (96% CD4, 88% CD8). The CD4 and CD8 compartments had a small share of their clonotypes in common.

5'RACE template switching generated TCR cDNA, adding a universal primer site and UMIs. Via MiXCR, TCRdb re-called the 5' RACE reads, giving one row per CDR3 protein. Here the sample spans 500,000 to 650,000 distinct CDR3 sequences, less than 20% being singletons. Germline V gives CDR1 MGHRA, CDR2 YSYEKL. Between the trimmed V and J ends, which lost 0 bases and 10 bases, there was a span of 16 bases. CDR3 size: 16 residues. This clonotype showed up just a few times. Its antigen is not known. The chain couples TRBV4-1 to TRBJ1-6, with D perhaps TRBD1 (6 bases). The source is a young man who received the YFV17D yellow fever vaccine. The sample in question was PBMCs, obtained less than 6 days after the first yellow fever vaccination. The CDR3 sequence is CASSQELSGVGSPLHF. CDR3 in DNA: TGCGCCAGCAGCCAAGAGCTGTCAGGGGTGGGCTCACCCCTCCACTTT.